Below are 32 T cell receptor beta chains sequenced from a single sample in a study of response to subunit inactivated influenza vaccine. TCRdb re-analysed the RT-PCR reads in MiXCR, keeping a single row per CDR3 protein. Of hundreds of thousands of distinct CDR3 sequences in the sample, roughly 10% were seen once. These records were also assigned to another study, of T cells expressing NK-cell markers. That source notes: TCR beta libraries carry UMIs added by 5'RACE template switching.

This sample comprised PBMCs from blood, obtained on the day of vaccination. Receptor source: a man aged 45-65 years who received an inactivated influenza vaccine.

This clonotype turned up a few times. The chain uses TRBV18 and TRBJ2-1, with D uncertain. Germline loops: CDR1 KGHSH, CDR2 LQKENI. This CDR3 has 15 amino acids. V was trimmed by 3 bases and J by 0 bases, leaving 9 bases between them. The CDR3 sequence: CASSPIQSSYNEQFF. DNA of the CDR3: TGTGCCAGCTCACCTATCCAGAGCTCCTACAATGAGCAGTTCTTC. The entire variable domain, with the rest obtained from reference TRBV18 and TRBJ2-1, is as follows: NAGVMQNPRHLVRRRGQEARLRCSPMKGHSHVYWYRQLPEEGLKFMVYLQKENIIDESGMPKERFSAEFPKEGPSILRIQQVVRGDSAAYFCASSPIQSSYNEQFFGPGTRLTVL.

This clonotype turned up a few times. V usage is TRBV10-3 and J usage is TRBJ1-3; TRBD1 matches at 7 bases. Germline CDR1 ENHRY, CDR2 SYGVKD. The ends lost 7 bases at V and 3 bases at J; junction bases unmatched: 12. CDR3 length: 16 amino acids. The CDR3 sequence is CAINPQGPRLGNTIYF. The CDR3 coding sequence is TGTGCCATCAACCCACAGGGGCCGCGACTTGGAAACACCATATATTTT.

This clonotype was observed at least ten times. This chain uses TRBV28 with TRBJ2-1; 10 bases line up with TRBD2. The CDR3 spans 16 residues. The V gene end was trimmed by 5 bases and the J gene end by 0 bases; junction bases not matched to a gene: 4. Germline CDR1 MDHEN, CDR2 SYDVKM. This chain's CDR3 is CASSPLAGISYNEQFF. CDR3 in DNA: TGTGCCAGCAGTCCACTAGCGGGAATCTCCTACAATGAGCAGTTCTTC.

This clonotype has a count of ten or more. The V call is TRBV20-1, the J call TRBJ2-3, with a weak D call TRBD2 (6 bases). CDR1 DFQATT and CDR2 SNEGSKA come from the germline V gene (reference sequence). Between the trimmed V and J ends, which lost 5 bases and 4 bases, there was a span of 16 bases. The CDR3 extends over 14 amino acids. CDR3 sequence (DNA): TGCAGTGCTTTCTTGGGCGGGAACTCAGATACGCAGTATTTT. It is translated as CSAFLGGNSDTQYF.

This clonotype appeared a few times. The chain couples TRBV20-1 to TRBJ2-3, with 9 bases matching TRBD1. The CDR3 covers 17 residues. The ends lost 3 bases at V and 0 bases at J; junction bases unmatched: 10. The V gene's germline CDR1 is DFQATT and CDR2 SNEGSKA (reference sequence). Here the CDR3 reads CSARDLLGQGSTDTQYF. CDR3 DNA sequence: TGCAGTGCTAGGGATCTTTTGGGACAGGGAAGCACAGATACGCAGTATTTT.

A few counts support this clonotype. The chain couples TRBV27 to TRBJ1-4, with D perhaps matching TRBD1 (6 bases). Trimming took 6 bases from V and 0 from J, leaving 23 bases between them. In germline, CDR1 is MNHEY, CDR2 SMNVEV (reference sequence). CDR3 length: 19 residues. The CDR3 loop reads CASSPLAGALLSTNEKLFF. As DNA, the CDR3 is TGTGCCAGCAGCCCCCTTGCAGGGGCGCTTCTGTCAACTAATGAAAAACTGTTTTTT.

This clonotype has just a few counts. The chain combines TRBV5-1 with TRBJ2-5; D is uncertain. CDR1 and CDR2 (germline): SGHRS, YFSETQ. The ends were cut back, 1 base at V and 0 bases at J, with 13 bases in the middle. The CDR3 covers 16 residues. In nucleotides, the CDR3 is TGCGCCAGCAGCTTGACGGACCTCTCGTACCAAGAGACCCAGTACTTC. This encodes CASSLTDLSYQETQYF.

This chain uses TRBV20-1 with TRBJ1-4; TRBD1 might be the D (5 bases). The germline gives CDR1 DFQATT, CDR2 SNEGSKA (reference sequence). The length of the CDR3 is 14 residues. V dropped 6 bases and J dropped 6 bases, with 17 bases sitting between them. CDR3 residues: CSARRGSRDEKLFF. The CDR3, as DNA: TGCAGTGCCAGAAGGGGCAGTCGGGATGAAAAACTGTTTTTT.

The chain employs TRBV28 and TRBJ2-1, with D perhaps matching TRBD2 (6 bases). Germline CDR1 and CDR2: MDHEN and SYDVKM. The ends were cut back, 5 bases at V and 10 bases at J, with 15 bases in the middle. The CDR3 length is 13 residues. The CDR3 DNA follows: TGTGCCAGCAGTGTCCTAAGTAGCGGCGAGCAGTTCTTC. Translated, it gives CASSVLSSGEQFF.

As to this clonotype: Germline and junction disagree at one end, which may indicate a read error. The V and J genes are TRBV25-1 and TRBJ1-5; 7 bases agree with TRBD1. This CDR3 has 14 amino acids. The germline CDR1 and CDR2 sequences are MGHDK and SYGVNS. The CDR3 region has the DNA TGTGCCAGCAGTGATAGGGACAGCAATCAGCCCCAGCAATTT. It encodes CASSDRDSNQPQQF.

CDR3 region: CATSRERGQGSYEQYF. The CDR3 DNA reads as TGTGCCACCAGCAGAGAAAGGGGACAGGGGTCCTACGAGCAGTACTTC. The rearrangement uses TRBV15 and TRBJ2-7; 10 bases line up with TRBD1. J lost 1 base, V lost 0 bases, and 3 bases had no gene match. CDR1 and CDR2 (germline): LNHNV, YYDKDF (reference sequence). The CDR3 has 16 residues.

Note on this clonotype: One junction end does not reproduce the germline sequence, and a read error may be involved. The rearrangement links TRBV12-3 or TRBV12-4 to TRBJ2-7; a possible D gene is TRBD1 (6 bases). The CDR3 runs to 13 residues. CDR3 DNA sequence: TGTACCAGCAGGCAGGGTCTGGGGGCCGAGCAGTACTTC. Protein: CTSRQGLGAEQYF.

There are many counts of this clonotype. CDR3 nucleotides: TGTGCCAGCAGTTCCCCATCGGGAGGGGGACGGAATTCACCCCTCCACTTT. Protein sequence: CASSSPSGGGRNSPLHF. V gene TRBV28 combines with J gene TRBJ1-6; a weak D match, TRBD1 (6 bases). V lost 4 bases to trimming and J lost 7 bases, with 20 bases between them. The CDR3 is made up of 17 amino acids. CDR1 and CDR2 from the germline V gene are MDHEN and SYDVKM.

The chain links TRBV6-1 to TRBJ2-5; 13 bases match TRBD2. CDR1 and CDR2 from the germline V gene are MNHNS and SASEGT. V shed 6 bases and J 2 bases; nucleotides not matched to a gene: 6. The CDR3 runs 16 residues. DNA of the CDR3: TGTGCCAGCAGCACACTAGCGGGGGGGCGTCAAGAGACCCAGTACTTC. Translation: CASSTLAGGRQETQYF.

The CDR3 region has the DNA TGTGCCAGCAGTCCCCTCAAATACCCCATGAACACTGAAGCTTTCTTT. It yields the protein CASSPLKYPMNTEAFF. The chain uses TRBV27 and TRBJ1-1; unclear D gene. CDR1 MNHEY and CDR2 SMNVEV come from the germline V gene (reference sequence). This CDR3 has 16 residues. The V gene lost 5 bases and the J gene lost 0 bases, with 16 bases spanning the gap.

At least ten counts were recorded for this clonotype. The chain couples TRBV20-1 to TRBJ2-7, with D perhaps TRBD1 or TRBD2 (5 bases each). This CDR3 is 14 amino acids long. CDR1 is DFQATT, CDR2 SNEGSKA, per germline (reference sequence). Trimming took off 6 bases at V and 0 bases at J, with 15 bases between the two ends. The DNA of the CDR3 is TGCAGTGCAATCGGACGGGACGGCTCCTACGAGCAGTACTTC. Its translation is CSAIGRDGSYEQYF.

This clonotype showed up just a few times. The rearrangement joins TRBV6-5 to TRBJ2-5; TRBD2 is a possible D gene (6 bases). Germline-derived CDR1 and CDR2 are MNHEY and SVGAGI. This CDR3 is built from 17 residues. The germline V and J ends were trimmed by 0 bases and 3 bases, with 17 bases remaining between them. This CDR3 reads CASSYSVRGSGEETQYF. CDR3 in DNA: TGTGCCAGCAGTTACTCTGTCCGGGGTAGCGGAGAAGAGACCCAGTACTTC.

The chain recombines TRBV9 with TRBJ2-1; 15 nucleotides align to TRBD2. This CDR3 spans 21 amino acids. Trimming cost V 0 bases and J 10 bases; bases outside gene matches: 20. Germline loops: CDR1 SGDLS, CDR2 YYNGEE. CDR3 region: CASSVVGAVGLAGGRLTEQFF. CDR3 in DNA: TGTGCCAGCAGCGTAGTTGGGGCGGTTGGACTAGCGGGAGGGCGGCTTACCGAGCAGTTCTTC.

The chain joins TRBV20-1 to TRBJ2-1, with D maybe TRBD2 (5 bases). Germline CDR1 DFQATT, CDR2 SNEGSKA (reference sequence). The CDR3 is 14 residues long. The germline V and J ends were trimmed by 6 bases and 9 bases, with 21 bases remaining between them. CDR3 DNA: TGCAGTGCAAGCTATGTACTAGTCTCTGTTGAGCAGTTCTTC. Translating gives CSASYVLVSVEQFF.

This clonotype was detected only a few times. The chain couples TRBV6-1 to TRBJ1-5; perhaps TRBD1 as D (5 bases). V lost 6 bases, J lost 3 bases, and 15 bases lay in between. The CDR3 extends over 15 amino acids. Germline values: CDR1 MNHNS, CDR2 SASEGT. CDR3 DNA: TGTGCCAGCAGCGTTATGGGGACGGCCAATCAGCCCCAGCATTTT. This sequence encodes CASSVMGTANQPQHF.

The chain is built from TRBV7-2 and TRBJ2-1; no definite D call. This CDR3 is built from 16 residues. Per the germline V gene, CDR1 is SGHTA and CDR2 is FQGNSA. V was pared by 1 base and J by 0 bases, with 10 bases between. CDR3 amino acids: CASSLGPTSSYNEQFF. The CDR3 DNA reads TGTGCCAGCAGCTTAGGACCGACGAGCTCCTACAATGAGCAGTTCTTC.

The CDR3 nucleotides read TGTGCCAGCAGTGACCCGTACCAGCGGGGGGGCCGGGCCTACGAGCAGTACTTC. This translates into CASSDPYQRGGRAYEQYF. This rearrangement joins TRBV2 to TRBJ2-7; 10 nucleotides line up with TRBD2. The CDR3 has 18 amino acids. Germline V CDR1 and CDR2: SNHLY, FYNNEI. After removal of 3 bases from V and 2 bases from J, the junction contained 13 bases not matched to a gene.

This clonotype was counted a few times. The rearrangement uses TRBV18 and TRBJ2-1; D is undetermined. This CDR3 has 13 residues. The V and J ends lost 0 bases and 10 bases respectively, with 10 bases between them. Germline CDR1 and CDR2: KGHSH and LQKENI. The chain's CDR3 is CASSPPAVGEQFF. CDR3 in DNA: TGTGCCAGCTCACCACCCGCGGTCGGGGAGCAGTTCTTC.

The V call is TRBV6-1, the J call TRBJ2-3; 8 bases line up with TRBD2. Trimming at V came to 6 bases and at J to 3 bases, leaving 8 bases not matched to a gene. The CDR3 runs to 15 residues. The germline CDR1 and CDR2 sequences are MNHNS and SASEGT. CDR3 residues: CASRPKRETTDTQYF. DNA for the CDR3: TGTGCCAGCAGACCTAAGCGGGAGACAACAGATACGCAGTATTTT.

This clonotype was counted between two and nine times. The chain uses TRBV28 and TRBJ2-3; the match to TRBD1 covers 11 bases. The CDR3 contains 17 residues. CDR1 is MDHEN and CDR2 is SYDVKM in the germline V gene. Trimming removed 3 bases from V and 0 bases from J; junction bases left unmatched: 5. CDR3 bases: TGTGCCAGCAGTTTTGGACAGGGGGCCTTTAGCACAGATACGCAGTATTTT. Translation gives CASSFGQGAFSTDTQYF.

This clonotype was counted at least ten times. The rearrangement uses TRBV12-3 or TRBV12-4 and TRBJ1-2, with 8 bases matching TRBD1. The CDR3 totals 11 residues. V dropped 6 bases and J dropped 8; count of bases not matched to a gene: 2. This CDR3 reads CASSPGGGYTF. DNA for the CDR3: TGTGCCAGCAGCCCAGGGGGCGGCTACACCTTC.

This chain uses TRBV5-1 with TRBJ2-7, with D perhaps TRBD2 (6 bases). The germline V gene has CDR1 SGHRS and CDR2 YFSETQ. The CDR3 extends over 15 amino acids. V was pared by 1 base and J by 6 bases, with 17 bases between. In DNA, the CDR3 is TGCGCCAGCAGCTTGTTCGGGGGAGCTCCATCCGAGCAGTACTTC. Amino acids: CASSLFGGAPSEQYF. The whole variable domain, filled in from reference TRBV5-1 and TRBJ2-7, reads KAGVTQTPRYLIKTRGQQVTLSCSPISGHRSVSWYQQTPGQGLQFLFEYFSETQRNKGNFPGRFSGRQFSNSRSEMNVSTLELGDSALYLCASSLFGGAPSEQYFGPGTRLTVT.

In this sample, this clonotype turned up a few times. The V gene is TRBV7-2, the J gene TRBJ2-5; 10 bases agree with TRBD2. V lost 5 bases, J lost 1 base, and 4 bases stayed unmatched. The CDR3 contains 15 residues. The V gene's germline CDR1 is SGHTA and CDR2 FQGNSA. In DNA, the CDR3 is TGTGCCAGCAGCAAGGGACTAGCGATCCAAGAGACCCAGTACTTC. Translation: CASSKGLAIQETQYF.

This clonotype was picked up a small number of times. This chain's CDR3 is CASTPAAGYNEQFF. Written as DNA, the CDR3 is TGTGCCAGCACCCCCGCAGCGGGATACAATGAGCAGTTCTTC. The gene calls are TRBV27 and TRBJ2-1, with TRBD2 identical over 7 bases. Trimming at V came to 7 bases and at J to 4 bases, leaving 7 bases not matched to a gene. CDR3 size: 14 residues. Germline lookup yields CDR1 MNHEY and CDR2 SMNVEV (reference sequence).

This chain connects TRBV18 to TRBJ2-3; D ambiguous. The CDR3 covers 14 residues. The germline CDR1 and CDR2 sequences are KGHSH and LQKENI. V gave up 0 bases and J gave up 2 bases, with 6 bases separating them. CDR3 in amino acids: CASSPPSHTDTQYF. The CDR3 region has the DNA TGTGCCAGCTCACCACCATCACACACAGATACGCAGTATTTT.

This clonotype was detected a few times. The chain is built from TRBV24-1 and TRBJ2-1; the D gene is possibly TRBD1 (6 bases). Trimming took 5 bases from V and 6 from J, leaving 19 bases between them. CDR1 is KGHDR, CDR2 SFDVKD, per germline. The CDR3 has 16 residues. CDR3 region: CATSGSRGRLRNEQFF. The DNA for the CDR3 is TGTGCCACCAGTGGGTCCAGGGGTCGTCTGCGCAATGAGCAGTTCTTC.

CDR3: CASSEEGGGPYEQYF. CDR3 sequence (DNA): TGTGCCAGCAGTGAAGAGGGCGGGGGGCCATACGAGCAGTACTTC. This chain joins TRBV2 and TRBJ2-7; TRBD2 aligns across 8 bases. CDR3 size: 15 residues. The V segment lost 1 base and the J segment 4 bases; nucleotides outside the gene matches: 6. Germline V gives CDR1 SNHLY, CDR2 FYNNEI.